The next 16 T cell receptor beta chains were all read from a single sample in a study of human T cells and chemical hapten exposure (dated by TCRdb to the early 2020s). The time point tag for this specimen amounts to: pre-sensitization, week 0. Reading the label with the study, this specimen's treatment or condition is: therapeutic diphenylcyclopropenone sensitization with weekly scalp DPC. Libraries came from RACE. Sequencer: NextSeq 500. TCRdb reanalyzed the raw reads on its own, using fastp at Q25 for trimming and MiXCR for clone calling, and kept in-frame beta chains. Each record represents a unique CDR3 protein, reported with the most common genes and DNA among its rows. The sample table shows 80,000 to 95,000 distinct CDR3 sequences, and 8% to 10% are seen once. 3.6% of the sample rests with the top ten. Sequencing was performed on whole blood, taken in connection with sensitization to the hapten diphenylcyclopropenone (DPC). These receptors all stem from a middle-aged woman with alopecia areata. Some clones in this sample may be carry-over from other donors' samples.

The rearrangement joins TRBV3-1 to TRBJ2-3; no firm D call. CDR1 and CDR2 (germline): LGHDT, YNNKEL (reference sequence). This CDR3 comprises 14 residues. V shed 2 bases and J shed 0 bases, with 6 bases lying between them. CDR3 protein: CASSQTVSTDTQYF. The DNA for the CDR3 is TGTGCCAGCAGCCAAACCGTGAGCACAGATACGCAGTATTTT.

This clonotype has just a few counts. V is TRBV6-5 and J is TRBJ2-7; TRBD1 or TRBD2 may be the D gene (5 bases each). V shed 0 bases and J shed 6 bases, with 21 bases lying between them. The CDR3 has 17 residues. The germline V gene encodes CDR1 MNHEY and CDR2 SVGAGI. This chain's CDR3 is CASSYSKGTRSLPEQYF. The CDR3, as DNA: TGTGCCAGCAGTTACTCGAAGGGGACGCGGTCTCTCCCCGAGCAGTACTTC.

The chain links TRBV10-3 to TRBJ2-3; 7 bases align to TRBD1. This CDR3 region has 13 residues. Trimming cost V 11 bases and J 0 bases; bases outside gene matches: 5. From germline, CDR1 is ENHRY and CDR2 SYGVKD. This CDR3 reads CALRQGSTDTQYF. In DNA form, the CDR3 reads TGTGCCCTTAGACAGGGTAGCACAGATACGCAGTATTTT.

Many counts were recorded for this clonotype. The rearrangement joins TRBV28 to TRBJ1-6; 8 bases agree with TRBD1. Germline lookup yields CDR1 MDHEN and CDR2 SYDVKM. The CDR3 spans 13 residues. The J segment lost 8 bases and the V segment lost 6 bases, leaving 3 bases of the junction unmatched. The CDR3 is CASRAQGDSPLHF. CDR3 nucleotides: TGTGCCAGCAGGGCACAGGGGGATTCACCCCTCCACTTT.

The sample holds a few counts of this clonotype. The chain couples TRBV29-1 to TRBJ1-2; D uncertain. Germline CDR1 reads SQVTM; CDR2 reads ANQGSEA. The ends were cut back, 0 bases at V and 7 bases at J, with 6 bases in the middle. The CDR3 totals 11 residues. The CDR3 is CSVEDRRGYTF. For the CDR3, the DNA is TGCAGCGTTGAAGATAGACGTGGCTACACCTTC.

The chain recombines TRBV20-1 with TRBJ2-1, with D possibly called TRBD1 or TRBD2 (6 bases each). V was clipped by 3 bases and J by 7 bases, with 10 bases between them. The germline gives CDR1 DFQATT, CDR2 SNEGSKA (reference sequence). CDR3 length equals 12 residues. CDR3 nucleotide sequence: TGCAGTGCTAGGCGAGGGGGGAATGAGCAGTTCTTC. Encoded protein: CSARRGGNEQFF.

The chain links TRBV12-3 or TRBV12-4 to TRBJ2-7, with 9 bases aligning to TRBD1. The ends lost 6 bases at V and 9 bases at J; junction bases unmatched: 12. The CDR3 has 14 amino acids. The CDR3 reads CASSHPGQGFVQYF. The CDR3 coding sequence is TGTGCCAGCAGCCACCCGGGACAGGGATTTGTGCAGTACTTC.

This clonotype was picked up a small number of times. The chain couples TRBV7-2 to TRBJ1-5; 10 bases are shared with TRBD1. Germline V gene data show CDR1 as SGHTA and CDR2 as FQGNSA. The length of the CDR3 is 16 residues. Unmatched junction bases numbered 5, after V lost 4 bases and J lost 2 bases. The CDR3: CASSWTGGEGNQPQHF. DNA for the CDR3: TGTGCCAGCAGCTGGACAGGGGGAGAAGGCAATCAGCCCCAGCATTTT.

The chain's CDR3 is CASSQEGQGANSNQPQHF. CDR3 coding DNA: TGCGCCAGCAGCCAAGAGGGACAGGGGGCAAATAGCAATCAGCCCCAGCATTTT. This chain uses TRBV4-1 with TRBJ1-5; 12 bases align to TRBD1. The CDR3 has 18 residues. Germline CDR1 reads MGHRA; CDR2 reads YSYEKL. Germline trimming cut 0 bases from V and 0 bases from J; bases unmatched to any gene: 3.

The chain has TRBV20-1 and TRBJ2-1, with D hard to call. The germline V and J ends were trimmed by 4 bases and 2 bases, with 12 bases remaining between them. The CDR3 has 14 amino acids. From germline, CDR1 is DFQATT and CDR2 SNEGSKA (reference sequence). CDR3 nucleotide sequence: TGCAGTGCTATTGGTGGGATTCCCTACAATGAGCAGTTCTTC. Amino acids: CSAIGGIPYNEQFF.

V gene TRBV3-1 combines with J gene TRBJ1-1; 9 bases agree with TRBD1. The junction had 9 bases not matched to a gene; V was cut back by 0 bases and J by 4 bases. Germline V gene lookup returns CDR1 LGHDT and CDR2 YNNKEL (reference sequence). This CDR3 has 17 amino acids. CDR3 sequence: CASSQDPWTGAGTEAFF. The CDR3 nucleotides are TGTGCCAGCAGCCAAGATCCCTGGACAGGGGCGGGCACTGAAGCTTTCTTT.

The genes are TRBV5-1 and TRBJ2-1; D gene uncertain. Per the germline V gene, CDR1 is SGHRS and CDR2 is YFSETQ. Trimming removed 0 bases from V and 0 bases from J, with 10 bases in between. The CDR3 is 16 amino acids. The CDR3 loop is CASSLGPPNSYNEQFF. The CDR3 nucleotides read TGCGCCAGCAGCTTGGGCCCCCCCAACTCCTACAATGAGCAGTTCTTC.

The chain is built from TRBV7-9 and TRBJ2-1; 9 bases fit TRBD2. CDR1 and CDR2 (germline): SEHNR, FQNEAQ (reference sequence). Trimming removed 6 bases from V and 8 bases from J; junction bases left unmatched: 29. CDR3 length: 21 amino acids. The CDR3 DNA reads TGTGCCAGCAGACCTAAAAAGCTTTTATCATCCGGGACTAGCTCCGGCCATGAGCAGTTCTTC. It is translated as CASRPKKLLSSGTSSGHEQFF.

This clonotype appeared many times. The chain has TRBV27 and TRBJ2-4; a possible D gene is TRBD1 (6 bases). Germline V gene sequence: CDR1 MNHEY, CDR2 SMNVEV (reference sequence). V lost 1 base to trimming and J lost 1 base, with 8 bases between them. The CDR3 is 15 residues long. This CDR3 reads CASSLFQGAKNIQYF. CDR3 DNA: TGTGCCAGCAGTTTATTCCAGGGGGCCAAAAACATTCAGTACTTC.

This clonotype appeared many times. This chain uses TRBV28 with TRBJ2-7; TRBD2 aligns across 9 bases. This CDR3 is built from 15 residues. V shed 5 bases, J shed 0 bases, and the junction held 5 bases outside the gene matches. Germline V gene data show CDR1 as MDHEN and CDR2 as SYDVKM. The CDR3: CASSRAGGDSYEQYF. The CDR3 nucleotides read TGTGCCAGCAGTCGAGCGGGGGGCGACTCCTACGAGCAGTACTTC. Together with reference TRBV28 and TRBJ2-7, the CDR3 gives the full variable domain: DVKVTQSSRYLVKRTGEKVFLECVQDMDHENMFWYRQDPGLGLRLIYFSYDVKMKEKGDIPEGYSVSREKKERFSLILESASTNQTSMYLCASSRAGGDSYEQYFGPGTRLTVT.

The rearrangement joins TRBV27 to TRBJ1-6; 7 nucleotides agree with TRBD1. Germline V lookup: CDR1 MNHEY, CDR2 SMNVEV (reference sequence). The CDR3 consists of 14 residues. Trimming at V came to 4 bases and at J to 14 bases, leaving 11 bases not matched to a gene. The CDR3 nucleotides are TGTGCCAGCAGTTCCGGGACAGACCCTCTGACCCTCCACTTT. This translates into CASSSGTDPLTLHF.